This T cell receptor (beta chain) was documented in a study of shared clonotypes between healthy human individuals (dated by TCRdb to the early 2020s). Regarding the study in general: The cohort comprised a couple of women and three men aged 18 to 49 years. For each donor, CD4 naive and CD4 memory were each given three plates, CD8 naive was given two plates, and CD8 memory was given one plate. To increase sequencing depth and limit assay-specific biases, TCR repertoire library preparation and sequencing were carried out by different laboratories using diverse techniques. Leukapheresis yielded between about 0.8 and 8.9 billion PBMCs per donor. To estimate repertoire size and how much clonotype sharing occurs between individuals, the study deeply sequenced the blood TCR repertoires of five healthy adults. General conclusions and limits of the study: Because the study included only a small number of donors, the genetic and exposure-history diversity represented was limited. Incomplete sequencing was indicated by rarefaction of sorted-subset datasets, despite the large sequencing depth. Based on pairwise subsampling, the degree of clonotype sharing among donors was expected to be affected by sequencing depth. When four donors were compared, the shared fraction of clonotypes was approximately 5% for naive CD4, less than 4% for naive CD8, 2% to 2.5% for memory CD4, and 0.4% for memory CD8. Sampling was restricted to blood, and TCR repertoires in tissues likely differ from the TCR repertoires found in blood. Clonotypes shared by all four sorted-subset donors showed higher generation probabilities than non-shared clonotypes. Naive subsets generally had larger estimated clonotype richness than memory subsets.

Healthy HIV-negative adults with no recently reported acute infections or vaccinations were included as donors. Every donor was a Caucasian adult living in Nashville, Tennessee, USA. Magnetic negative selection was used to enrich CD4+ T cells, after which naive cells were positively selected on CD45RA and the negative fraction became the memory subset. After blood collection by leukapheresis, PBMCs were isolated using Ficoll-Histopaque density gradient centrifugation and then cryopreserved in the vapor phase of liquid nitrogen. Purity and quantity of every magnetically sorted T cell population were checked by analytical flow cytometry. Genomic DNA was isolated from each sorted fraction and quantified by UV absorbance on a Nanodrop 2000c. CDR1 and CDR2, per the germline V gene (reference sequence), are LNHNV and YYDKDF. The cysteine opens and the phenylalanine closes a CDR3 of 15 amino acids. Only the CDR3 DNA is retained, 45 bases long and in frame from the first base. Trimmed from V: 3 bases; trimmed from J: 2 bases; junction bases lacking a gene match: 5.

Using the deep immunoSEQ assay, multiplex PCR amplified TCR CDR3 regions from genomic DNA. Extracted genomic DNA from each cell subset was spread evenly across all wells of several immunoSEQ 96-well plates, with each plate serving as a replicate. For sorted subsets, each replicate PCR was loaded with about 200 ng genomic DNA, equivalent to about 30,000 T cell genomes. Purified libraries were quantified with a Qubit 3.0 fluorometer, sized on a Bioanalyzer 2100, and re-quantified with the KAPA Library Quantification kit. Every immunoSEQ 96-well plate was sequenced on a dedicated single-read 150-cycle Illumina NextSeq 550 flow cell. In the paper's pipeline: Because only junctional sequences without quality scores were contained in the immunoSEQ output, filtering matching that applied to full-length reads could not be performed. To assign V/J genes and CDR3, sequences were annotated using PyIR, a Python wrapper for IgBLAST v1.9, with IMGT germline references. Reads with weak V/J assignments (E-value above 1e-6), missing CDR3, stop codons, out-of-frame junctions, or ambiguous translated residues were removed. V3J clonotypes were defined as sequences sharing an identical inferred V gene, J gene, and CDR3 amino acid sequence. The percentage overlap between two repertoires was calculated by dividing the number of shared unique clonotypes by the size of the smaller repertoire. Richness of each repertoire was evaluated using RTK rarefaction, the Chao1 estimator, and Recon v2.1 estimates of unobserved clonotypes. For all TCRbeta clonotypes obtained by the gDNA method from several donors, generation probabilities were computed with OLGA. Held by TCRdb, this immuneACCESS table contains in-frame sequences only and omits some clones. Under half of the omission traces to an unresolved V gene where checked; the cause of the rest is unknown. D and trimming were read from the DNA, whereas the V and J calls and clone size are those reported in that table. A total of 800,000 to 1,200,000 clones appear in this sample, around 78% of them only once. 0.5% to 0.6% of the sample belongs to the ten largest clones.

With respect to this clone: Which antigen it targets is not known. No base quality values were provided; no much bigger clone lies one nucleotide off.

Material: memory CD4+ T cells from PBMCs. The cell subset or site label for this specimen denotes: CD45RA-negative fraction. The V and J segments used are TRBV15 and TRBJ1-2, with 8 middle bases fitting TRBD1. This sequence originates from a man aged 18-30 years in good health. Some clones in this sample may be carry-over from other donors' samples. The CDR3: CATSRRGQANYGYTF. At the DNA level, the sequence is TGTGCCACCAGCAGGAGGGGACAGGCAAACTATGGCTACACCTTC. The full variable domain, with segments outside the CDR3 supplied by the reference TRBV15 and TRBJ1-2 proteins, appears as DAMVIQNPRYQVTQFGKPVTLSCSQTLNHNVMYWYQQKSSQAPKLLFHYYDKDFNNEADTPDNFQSRRPNTSFCFLDIRSPGLGDTAMYLCATSRRGQANYGYTFGSGTRLTVV.